This T cell receptor (beta chain) was observed in a study of CD8+CD57+ T cells in acquired aplastic anemia. Profiling of TCR beta VDJ combinations and CDR3 sequences used genomic DNA as template. TCRdb used MiXCR to reprocess the reads, holding one entry per CDR3 protein. Of hundreds of thousands of distinct CDR3 sequences in the sample, 82% are singletons; the top ten hold 40% to 55%. Study results and limitations: Simpson's diversity of CD8+ cells was not significantly different in patients compared with controls. Patients and controls shared 25 to 35 CD8+ CDR3 sequences, highly expressed in patients.

A word on this clonotype: Its antigen remains unknown.

Selection for sequencing was limited to patients who had shown CD8+CD57+ cell expansion by flow cytometry. The germline V gene has CDR1 LNHNV and CDR2 YYDKDF (reference sequence). The CDR3 is made up of 14 amino acids. V was trimmed by 1 base and J by 3 bases, leaving 7 bases between them. This clonotype was obtained from a human donor with aplastic anemia. The sequenced sample was sorted CD4+, CD8+, or CD8+CD57+ T cells (not recorded which) from PBMCs. This rearrangement joins TRBV15 to TRBJ1-3; D uncertain. DNA of the CDR3: TGTGCCACCAGCAGAGGTTACAGTGGAAACACCATATATTTT. Residues: CATSRGYSGNTIYF.